The clone carrying this TCR beta chain was counted ten times or more. The antigen is not known. The record originates from a study of CD8+CD57+ T cells in acquired aplastic anemia. According to the study, genomic DNA was the template for TCR beta VDJ and CDR3 profiling. TCRdb fed the reads into MiXCR, producing one record per CDR3 protein. The sample includes approximately 220,000 distinct CDR3 sequences, about half of them seen just once. Study conclusions and caveats: Patients and controls had in common approximately 30 CD8+ CDR3 sequences.

Selection for sequencing was limited to patients who had shown CD8+CD57+ cell expansion by flow cytometry. Trimming at V came to 3 bases and at J to 6 bases, leaving 5 bases not matched to a gene. CDR1 SGHTS and CDR2 YDEGEE come from the germline V gene. The CDR3 sequence is 14 residues long. The receptor was isolated from a human donor with aplastic anemia. The V call is TRBV5-8, the J call TRBJ1-4; 7 bases are shared with TRBD1. The sequencing input was sorted CD4+, CD8+, or CD8+CD57+ T cells (not recorded which) from PBMCs. CDR3 loop: CASSSGGQDEKLFF. The CDR3 DNA reads TGTGCCAGCAGCTCGGGAGGACAGGATGAAAAACTGTTTTTT.